Following are 4 T cell receptor beta chains from one sample sequenced in a study of blood T cells in healthy people across ages. It was with a sample-barcoded 5' primer and a J-beta primer mix that a second PCR of about 6 to 11 cycles was run. TCRdb reprocessed the 5' RACE reads with MiXCR, giving one entry per CDR3 protein. This sample yields about 590,000 distinct CDR3 sequences, of which approximately 30% are seen a single time; roughly 14% belongs to the top ten. Sequencing was performed on blood. The receptors were gathered from a woman of 80 years or more in good health.

The table lists this clonotype with a few counts. The V gene is TRBV19, the J gene TRBJ2-3; D perhaps matches TRBD2 (6 bases). The CDR3 sequence is 13 residues long. V dropped 5 bases and J dropped 4 bases, with 10 bases sitting between them. The V gene's germline CDR1 is LNHDA and CDR2 SQIVND (reference sequence). CDR3 bases: TGTGCCAGTAGTGGGACTGCGGCAGATACGCAGTATTTT. It codes for CASSGTAADTQYF. The full variable domain, its missing parts supplied by reference TRBV19 and TRBJ2-3, is DGGITQSPKYLFRKEGQNVTLSCEQNLNHDAMYWYRQDPGQGLRLIYYSQIVNDFQKGDIAEGYSVSREKKESFPLTVTSAQKNPTAFYLCASSGTAADTQYFGPGTRLTVL.

In its sample, this clonotype was seen a few times. The chain couples TRBV6-2 or TRBV6-3 to TRBJ1-5; 11 bases agree with TRBD1. Germline trimming cut 10 bases from V and 6 bases from J; bases unmatched to any gene: 8. This CDR3 spans 14 amino acids. CDR1 and CDR2 from the germline V gene are MNHEY and SVGEGT. The CDR3 protein is CATFRGQGAQPQHF. In DNA form, the CDR3 reads TGTGCCACCTTCCGTGGACAGGGGGCTCAGCCCCAGCATTTT.

CDR3 loop: CASSRQRVYNEQFF. The CDR3 coding sequence is TGTGCCAGCAGCCGACAGCGAGTCTACAATGAGCAGTTCTTC. This chain uses TRBV5-6 with TRBJ2-1; possibly TRBD1 for D (5 bases). The ends were cut back, 4 bases at V and 3 bases at J, with 11 bases in the middle. The V gene's germline CDR1 is SGHDT and CDR2 YYEEEE. The CDR3 length is 14 residues.

This clonotype was seen a handful of times. This sequence joins TRBV5-4 and TRBJ2-2; TRBD1 matches 10 bases. V gave up 6 bases and J gave up 4 bases; unmatched junction bases: 3. This CDR3 contains 14 residues. Germline V lookup: CDR1 SGHNT, CDR2 YYREEE (reference sequence). The CDR3 DNA reads as TGTGCCAGCATGGGGACAGGGGTCACCGGGGAGCTGTTTTTT. This translates into CASMGTGVTGELFF.